Each of the 20 T cell receptor beta chains below was sequenced from the same sample in a study of shared clonotypes between healthy human individuals. Naivety among CD8 cells was defined by CD45RO negativity and positive CCR7 selection, thereby excluding terminally differentiated effector memory CD45RA+ cells. Data came from immunoSEQ multiplex PCR; TCRdb stores just in-frame clones and leaves some out. This sample has 700,000 to 950,000 clones, with around 96% found just once. Sequenced: naive CD8+ T cells sorted from blood. The receptors stem from a man aged 30 to 39 in good health.

The table lists this clone with a count of one. Written as DNA, the CDR3 is TGTGCCAGCAGTCTAGGGGGCAACACTGAAGCTTTCTTT. Protein sequence: CASSLGGNTEAFF. V is TRBV6-6 and J is TRBJ1-1; 7 bases are shared with TRBD1. CDR3 size: 13 residues. Germline CDR1 is MNHNY and CDR2 is SVGAGI (reference sequence). Unmatched junction bases numbered 2, after V lost 5 bases and J lost 2 bases.

The chain is built from TRBV27 and TRBJ1-4; D ambiguous. Germline values: CDR1 MNHEY, CDR2 SMNVEV (reference sequence). The CDR3 length is 16 residues. V dropped 8 bases and J dropped 5 bases, with 21 bases sitting between them. The CDR3 DNA follows: TGTGCCAGCGGACCCGCCCCTACGCCGAAAAATGAAAAACTGTTTTTT. As protein: CASGPAPTPKNEKLFF.

V and J are TRBV2 and TRBJ2-7, with D hard to call. The CDR3 totals 13 residues. Germline CDR1 and CDR2: SNHLY and FYNNEI. V shed 5 bases and J shed 2 bases, with 10 bases lying between them. CDR3 amino acids: CASSQTATYEQYF. The CDR3, as DNA: TGTGCCAGCAGTCAGACTGCTACCTACGAGCAGTACTTC. Variable domain in full (rest from reference TRBV2 and TRBJ2-7): EPEVTQTPSHQVTQMGQEVILRCVPISNHLYFYWYRQILGQKVEFLVSFYNNEISEKSEIFDDQFSVERPDGSNFTLKIRSTKLEDSAMYFCASSQTATYEQYFGPGTRLTVT.

This sequence joins TRBV7-9 and TRBJ2-5, with D tentatively TRBD1 (5 bases). The CDR3 spans 15 residues. Per the germline V gene, CDR1 is SEHNR and CDR2 is FQNEAQ (reference sequence). Trimming pared 2 bases from V and 1 base from J, leaving 11 bases between. CDR3 coding DNA: TGTGCCAGCAGCTTATACCAGGGTTCCCAAGAGACCCAGTACTTC. Encoded protein: CASSLYQGSQETQYF. The full variable domain, in which reference TRBV7-9 and TRBJ2-5 provide the parts outside the CDR3, is DTGVSQNPRHKITKRGQNVTFRCDPISEHNRLYWYRQTLGQGPEFLTYFQNEAQLEKSRLLSDRFSAERPKGSFSTLEIQRTEQGDSAMYLCASSLYQGSQETQYFGPGTRLLVL.

The chain recombines TRBV7-2 with TRBJ2-3, with D possibly being TRBD2 (5 bases). The CDR3 is made up of 15 amino acids. Germline V gives CDR1 SGHTA, CDR2 FQGNSA. The germline V and J ends were trimmed by 6 bases and 2 bases, with 15 bases remaining between them. The CDR3 DNA is TGTGCCAGCAGGAGAGGCGGGTCCTACACAGATACGCAGTATTTT. It is translated as CASRRGGSYTDTQYF.

The chain joins TRBV5-4 to TRBJ2-5; 10 nucleotides match TRBD1. This CDR3 comprises 15 residues. The junction had 4 bases not matched to a gene; V was cut back by 0 bases and J by 5 bases. Germline CDR1 reads SGHNT; CDR2 reads YYREEE (reference sequence). CDR3 sequence: CASSLGTGGDETQYF. The CDR3 nucleotides read TGTGCCAGCAGCTTGGGGACAGGGGGTGATGAGACCCAGTACTTC.

V gene TRBV6-5 combines with J gene TRBJ2-3; 8 nucleotides line up with TRBD2. The V segment lost 6 bases and the J segment 2 bases; nucleotides outside the gene matches: 4. The length of the CDR3 is 14 residues. The germline V gene has CDR1 MNHEY and CDR2 SVGAGI. DNA of the CDR3: TGTGCCAGCAGCATAGCGGGAAACACAGATACGCAGTATTTT. It specifies CASSIAGNTDTQYF.

The chain employs TRBV27 and TRBJ2-5, with 8 bases lining up with TRBD1. The CDR3 length is 14 residues. The V and J ends lost 6 bases and 7 bases, in that order; junction bases with no gene match: 10. Looked up from germline, CDR1 is MNHEY and CDR2 is SMNVEV (reference sequence). CDR3 residues: CASSPGQALRTQYF. The CDR3 coding sequence is TGTGCCAGCAGCCCGGGACAGGCCCTGCGGACCCAGTACTTC.

The chain has TRBV6-1 and TRBJ1-1; perhaps TRBD1 as D (6 bases). CDR1 and CDR2 (germline): MNHNS, SASEGT. CDR3 length: 17 residues. V dropped 0 bases and J dropped 3 bases, with 17 bases sitting between them. The CDR3 here is CASSEALAGAVHTEAFF. The CDR3 DNA is TGTGCCAGCAGTGAAGCGCTCGCGGGGGCCGTCCACACTGAAGCTTTCTTT.

The CDR3 nucleotides read TGTGCCAGCTCACAAACAGGGATCGGCATACAGCCCCAGCATTTT. It is translated as CASSQTGIGIQPQHF. V gene TRBV18 combines with J gene TRBJ1-5; D is possibly TRBD1 (6 bases). V gave up 4 bases and J gave up 7 bases, with 17 bases separating them. CDR1 is KGHSH and CDR2 is LQKENI in the germline V gene. The CDR3 is 15 residues long.

The chain links TRBV19 to TRBJ2-7; no clear D gene. The CDR3 consists of 19 residues. CDR1 is LNHDA, CDR2 SQIVND, per germline (reference sequence). V shed 5 bases and J shed 2 bases, with 28 bases lying between them. CDR3 sequence: CASSETLGFDGRTPYEQYF. DNA of the CDR3: TGTGCCAGTAGTGAAACGCTGGGATTCGATGGCCGAACCCCCTACGAGCAGTACTTC.

The V gene is TRBV29-1, the J gene TRBJ1-4; D is undetermined. V shed 4 bases and J shed 4 bases, with 4 bases lying between them. The CDR3 runs to 11 residues. Germline CDR1 reads SQVTM; CDR2 reads ANQGSEA. The CDR3 loop reads CSVGYNEKLFF. The DNA of the CDR3 is TGCAGCGTTGGGTATAATGAAAAACTGTTTTTT. The full variable domain, its missing parts supplied by reference TRBV29-1 and TRBJ1-4, is SAVISQKPSRDICQRGTSLTIQCQVDSQVTMMFWYRQQPGQSLTLIATANQGSEATYESGFVIDKFPISRPNLTFSTLTVSNMSPEDSSIYLCSVGYNEKLFFGSGTQLSVL.

This clone was seen only once. The rearrangement joins TRBV10-2 to TRBJ1-3; no reliable D call. From germline, CDR1 is WSHSY and CDR2 SAAADI. V lost 5 bases and J lost 16, with 15 bases in between. The CDR3 is made up of 11 amino acids. CDR3 protein: CASSPGREVYF. The CDR3 bases are TGCGCCAGCAGTCCCGGGCGCGAAGTGTATTTT.

This clone was picked up one time. This chain's CDR3 is CASSLKGVAGIQETQYF. The CDR3 DNA sequence: TGTGCCAGCAGCTTAAAGGGGGTAGCGGGGATACAAGAGACCCAGTACTTC. The V gene is TRBV7-4, the J gene TRBJ2-5, with TRBD2 matching 8 bases. CDR1 is SGHVT and CDR2 is SQSDAQ in the germline V gene. CDR3 length equals 17 residues. The J segment lost 2 bases and the V segment lost 2 bases, leaving 10 bases of the junction unmatched.

This chain links TRBV28 with TRBJ1-2, with 7 positions matching TRBD1. The CDR3 extends over 16 amino acids. Trimming removed 5 bases from V and 2 bases from J; junction bases left unmatched: 11. CDR1 is MDHEN and CDR2 is SYDVKM in the germline V gene. The CDR3 loop reads CASSPIDRVLNYGYTF. CDR3 sequence (DNA): TGTGCCAGCAGTCCAATCGACAGGGTTCTAAACTATGGCTACACCTTC.

V gene TRBV28 combines with J gene TRBJ2-7, with no clear D. This CDR3 is built from 10 residues. V shed 4 bases and J shed 5 bases, with 3 bases lying between them. Germline CDR1 and CDR2: MDHEN and SYDVKM. The CDR3 DNA is TGTGCCAGCAGTTACAACGAGCAGTACTTC. This translates into CASSYNEQYF.

The chain links TRBV27 to TRBJ2-1; TRBD2 aligns across 13 bases. With V trimmed by 5 bases and J by 1 base, 5 bases remained unmatched. The germline gives CDR1 MNHEY, CDR2 SMNVEV (reference sequence). The CDR3 runs 17 residues. CDR3 DNA sequence: TGTGCCAGCAGTAGCGGACTAGCGGGAGCTTCCTACAATGAGCAGTTCTTC. Protein: CASSSGLAGASYNEQFF.

This sequence joins TRBV11-2 and TRBJ2-7, with TRBD2 matching over 9 bases. The CDR3 length is 13 residues. V shed 5 bases, J shed 4 bases, and the junction held 3 bases outside the gene matches. Germline V gives CDR1 SGHAT, CDR2 FQNNGV. The CDR3 DNA follows: TGTGCCAGCAGCCAGACTAGCGGATACGAGCAGTACTTC. Translating gives CASSQTSGYEQYF.

This chain connects TRBV19 to TRBJ1-1; D remains unclear. The CDR3 runs 14 residues. The V gene lost 4 bases and the J gene lost 0 bases, with 9 bases spanning the gap. CDR1 LNHDA and CDR2 SQIVND come from the germline V gene (reference sequence). The CDR3 nucleotides read TGTGCCAGTAGTAGACTAACACTGAACACTGAAGCTTTCTTT. Its protein product is CASSRLTLNTEAFF.

The rearrangement joins TRBV9 to TRBJ1-2; D unresolved. V shed 4 bases and J shed 7 bases, with 11 bases lying between them. The germline gives CDR1 SGDLS, CDR2 YYNGEE. The CDR3 loop spans 12 amino acids. CDR3 region: CASSRRASGYTF. DNA of the CDR3: TGTGCCAGCAGCAGACGGGCTAGTGGCTACACCTTC.